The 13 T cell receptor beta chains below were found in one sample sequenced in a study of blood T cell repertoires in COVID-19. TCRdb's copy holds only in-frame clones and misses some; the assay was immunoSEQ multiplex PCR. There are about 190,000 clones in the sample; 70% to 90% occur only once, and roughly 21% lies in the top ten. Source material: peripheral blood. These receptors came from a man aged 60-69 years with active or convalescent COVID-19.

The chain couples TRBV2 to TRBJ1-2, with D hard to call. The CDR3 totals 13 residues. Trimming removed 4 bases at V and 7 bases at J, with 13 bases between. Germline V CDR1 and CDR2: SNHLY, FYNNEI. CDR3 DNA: TGTGCCAGCAGTGCCGAAGGAAGCGCTGGCTACACCTTC. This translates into CASSAEGSAGYTF. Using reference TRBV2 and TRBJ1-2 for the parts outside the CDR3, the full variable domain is EPEVTQTPSHQVTQMGQEVILRCVPISNHLYFYWYRQILGQKVEFLVSFYNNEISEKSEIFDDQFSVERPDGSNFTLKIRSTKLEDSAMYFCASSAEGSAGYTFGSGTRLTVV.

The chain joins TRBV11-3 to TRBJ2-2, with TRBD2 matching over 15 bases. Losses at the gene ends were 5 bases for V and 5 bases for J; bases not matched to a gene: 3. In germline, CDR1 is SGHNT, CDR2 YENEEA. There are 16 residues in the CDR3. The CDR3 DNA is TGTGCCAGCAGCCCCGGACTAGCGGGGGGGACCGGGGAGCTGTTTTTT. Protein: CASSPGLAGGTGELFF.

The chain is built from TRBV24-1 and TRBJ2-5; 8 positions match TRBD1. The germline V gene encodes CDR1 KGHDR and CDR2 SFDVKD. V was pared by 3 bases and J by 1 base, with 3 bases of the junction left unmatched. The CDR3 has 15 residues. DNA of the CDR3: TGTGCCACCAGTGATAAGACAGGGGCCCAAGAGACCCAGTACTTC. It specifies CATSDKTGAQETQYF.

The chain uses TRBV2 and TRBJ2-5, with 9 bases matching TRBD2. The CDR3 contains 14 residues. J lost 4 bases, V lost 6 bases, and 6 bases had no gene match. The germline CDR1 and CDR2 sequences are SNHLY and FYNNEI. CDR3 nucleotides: TGTGCCAGCAGGAGGGGACTAGCCGGAGAGACCCAGTACTTC. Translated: CASRRGLAGETQYF.

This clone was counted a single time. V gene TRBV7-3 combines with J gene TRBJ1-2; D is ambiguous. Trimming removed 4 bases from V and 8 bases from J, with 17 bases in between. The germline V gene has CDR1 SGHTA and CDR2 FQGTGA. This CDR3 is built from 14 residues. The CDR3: CASSSSPGNKGYTF. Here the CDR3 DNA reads TGTGCCAGCAGCTCCTCTCCCGGGAACAAGGGCTACACCTTC.

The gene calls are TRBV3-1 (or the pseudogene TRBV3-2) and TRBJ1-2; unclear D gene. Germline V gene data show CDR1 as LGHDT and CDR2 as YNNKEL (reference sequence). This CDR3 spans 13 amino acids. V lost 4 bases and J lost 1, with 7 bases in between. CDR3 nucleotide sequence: TGTGCCAGCAGCCCGGGAGTTAACTATGGCTACACCTTC. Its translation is CASSPGVNYGYTF.

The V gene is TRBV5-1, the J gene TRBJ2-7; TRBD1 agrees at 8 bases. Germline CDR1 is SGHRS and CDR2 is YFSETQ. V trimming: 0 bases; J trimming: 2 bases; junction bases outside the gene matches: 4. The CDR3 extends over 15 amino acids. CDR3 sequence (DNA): TGCGCCAGCAGCTTGGGAGGGACAGGCACCTACGAGCAGTACTTC. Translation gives CASSLGGTGTYEQYF.

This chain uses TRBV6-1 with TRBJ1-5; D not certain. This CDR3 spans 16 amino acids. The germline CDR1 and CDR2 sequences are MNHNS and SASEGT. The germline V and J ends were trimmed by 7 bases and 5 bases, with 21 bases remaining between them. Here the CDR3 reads CASTDERRVSHQPQHF. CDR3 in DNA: TGTGCCAGCACTGACGAACGGAGGGTGAGCCATCAGCCCCAGCATTTT.

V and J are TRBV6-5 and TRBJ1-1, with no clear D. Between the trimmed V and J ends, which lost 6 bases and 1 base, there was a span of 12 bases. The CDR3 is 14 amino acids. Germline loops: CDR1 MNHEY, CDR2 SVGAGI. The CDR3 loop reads CASRARTSNTEAFF. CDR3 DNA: TGTGCCAGCAGAGCGAGGACTTCGAACACTGAAGCTTTCTTT.

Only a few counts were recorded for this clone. CDR3 sequence: CASSGQGTDTQYF. The CDR3 DNA reads as TGTGCCAGCAGTGGACAGGGTACAGATACGCAGTATTTT. The chain employs TRBV2 and TRBJ2-3; 7 nucleotides agree with TRBD1. Germline V gene lookup returns CDR1 SNHLY and CDR2 FYNNEI. V lost 4 bases, J lost 3 bases, and 1 base stayed unmatched. This CDR3 comprises 13 residues.

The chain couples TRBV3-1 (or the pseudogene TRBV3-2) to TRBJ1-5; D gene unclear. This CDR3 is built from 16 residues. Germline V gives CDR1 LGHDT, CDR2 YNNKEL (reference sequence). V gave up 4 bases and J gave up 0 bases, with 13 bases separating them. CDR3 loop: CASSRGAGHSNQPQHF. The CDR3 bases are TGTGCCAGCAGCCGCGGCGCGGGCCATAGCAATCAGCCCCAGCATTTT.

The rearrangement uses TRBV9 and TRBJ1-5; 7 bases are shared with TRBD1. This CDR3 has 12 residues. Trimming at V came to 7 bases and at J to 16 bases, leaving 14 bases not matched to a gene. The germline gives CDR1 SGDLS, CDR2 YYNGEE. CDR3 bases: TGTGCCAGCGGAGAAAGGGGGCGCGTTCTACATTTT. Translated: CASGERGRVLHF.

CDR3 sequence: CASSLVGGTDTQYF. The CDR3 coding sequence is TGTGCCAGCAGCCTGGTCGGGGGGACAGATACGCAGTATTTT. The J gene is TRBJ2-3, the V gene TRBV14; 7 bases line up with TRBD2. Per the germline V gene, CDR1 is SGHDN and CDR2 is FVKESK. V trimming: 4 bases; J trimming: 3 bases; junction bases outside the gene matches: 4. The CDR3 is 14 amino acids. The full variable domain, in which reference TRBV14 and TRBJ2-3 provide the parts outside the CDR3, is EAGVTQFPSHSVIEKGQTVTLRCDPISGHDNLYWYRRVMGKEIKFLLHFVKESKQDESGMPNNRFLAERTGGTYSTLKVQPAELEDSGVYFCASSLVGGTDTQYFGPGTRLTVL.